This T cell receptor (beta chain) was documented in a study of cytomegalovirus exposure and HLA in healthy donors. The study, taken as a whole, reports: Owing to their indistinguishability, certain V segments, notably TRBV6-2 and TRBV6-3, were excluded.

Regarding this clone: Antigen unknown.

The PCR had 60 Vbeta and 13 Jbeta primers. Sequenced by immunoSEQ multiplex PCR; TCRdb stores in-frame clones only, minus some. The table lists approximately 89,000 clones, 81% of them singletons. In germline, CDR1 is LNHDA, CDR2 SQIVND (reference sequence). Trimming cost V 6 bases and J 7 bases; bases outside gene matches: 6. This CDR3 comprises 14 residues. The TCR originated in a human donor in good health. The chain is built from TRBV19 and TRBJ1-4, with 9 bases fitting TRBD1. Material for sequencing was PBMCs. The CDR3 is CASRNRGRGEKLFF. The CDR3 bases are TGTGCCAGTAGAAACAGGGGGCGAGGTGAAAAACTGTTTTTT.